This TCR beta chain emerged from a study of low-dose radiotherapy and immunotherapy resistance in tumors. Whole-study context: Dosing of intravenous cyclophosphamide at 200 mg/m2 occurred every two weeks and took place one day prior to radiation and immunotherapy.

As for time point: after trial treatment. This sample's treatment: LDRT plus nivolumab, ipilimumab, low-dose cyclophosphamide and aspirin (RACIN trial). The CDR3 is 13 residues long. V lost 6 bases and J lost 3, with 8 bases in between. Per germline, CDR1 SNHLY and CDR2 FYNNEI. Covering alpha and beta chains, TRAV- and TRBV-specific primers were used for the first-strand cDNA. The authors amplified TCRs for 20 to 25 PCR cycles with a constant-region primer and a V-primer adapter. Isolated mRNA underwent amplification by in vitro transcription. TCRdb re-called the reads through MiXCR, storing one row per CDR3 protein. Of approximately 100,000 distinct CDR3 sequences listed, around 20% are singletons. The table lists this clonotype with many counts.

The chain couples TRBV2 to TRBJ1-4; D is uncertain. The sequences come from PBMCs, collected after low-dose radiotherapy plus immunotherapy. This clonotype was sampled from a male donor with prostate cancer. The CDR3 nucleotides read TGTGCCAGCAGGACGGACTCTAATGAAAAACTGTTTTTT. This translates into CASRTDSNEKLFF.